This T cell receptor beta chain appears in the sequencing data of a study of blood T cells in healthy people across ages. Whole-study results and caveats: Shifts in expanded clonotypes may have been confounded by donor CMV status, which was unknown. Diversity was estimated from one million T cells, and these estimates were considered underestimates.

The second PCR ran roughly 6 to 11 cycles with a sample-barcoded 5' primer and J-beta primers. Each cDNA molecule carried a tag from a template-switch adaptor that contained 12 random nucleotides. TCRdb re-called the 5' RACE reads with MiXCR, one entry per CDR3 protein. The table has 850,000 to 1,000,000 distinct CDR3 sequences, roughly 48% seen once. Per sample, extraction of total RNA gave at least 5 micrograms in every case. This clonotype was seen ten or more times. The antigen is undetermined. Germline V gene lookup returns CDR1 MGHRA and CDR2 YSYEKL. CDR3 length: 13 amino acids. Trimming cost V 4 bases and J 3 bases, with 9 bases left between them.

The sample comprised blood. The V call is TRBV4-1, the J call TRBJ2-5, with D maybe TRBD2 (6 bases). The source is a man aged 30-40 years in good health. In nucleotides, the CDR3 is TGCGCCAGCAGCCGGGGACTGAAAGAGACCCAGTACTTC. Residues: CASSRGLKETQYF.